The 21 T cell receptor beta chains given below trace back to one sample, sequenced in a study of T cells in localized non-small cell lung cancer. Clones were read by immunoSEQ multiplex PCR, and TCRdb kept only the in-frame ones, dropping some. The sample holds around 30,000 clones, around 93% seen once. The sequencing here drew on peripheral blood, taken before any cancer treatment. The receptor source for this set is a female donor of 60 years or more with stage I lung adenocarcinoma.

With respect to this clone: The identical CDR3 is also encoded by other nucleotide sequences in the sample. This chain uses TRBV5-1 with TRBJ2-2; a possible D gene is TRBD1 (6 bases). Germline CDR1 SGHRS, CDR2 YFSETQ. Trimming removed 5 bases from V and 0 bases from J, with 8 bases in between. The CDR3 loop spans 14 amino acids. The CDR3 nucleotides read TGCGCCAGCAGTCGGGACACGAACACCGGGGAGCTGTTTTTT. This codes for CASSRDTNTGELFF.

The V call is TRBV4-1, the J call TRBJ1-4; D unclear. Between the trimmed V and J ends, which lost 4 bases and 4 bases, there was a span of 10 bases. CDR1 and CDR2 from the germline V gene are MGHRA and YSYEKL. The CDR3 has 14 amino acids. CDR3 bases: TGCGCCAGCAGCCCAGGAGAAAATAATGAAAAACTGTTTTTT. Residues: CASSPGENNEKLFF.

The chain links TRBV10-3 to TRBJ2-3; 7 nucleotides line up with TRBD2. The CDR3 spans 13 residues. CDR1 and CDR2 (germline): ENHRY, SYGVKD. Losses at the gene ends were 5 bases for V and 3 bases for J; bases not matched to a gene: 2. The CDR3 region is CAISNGGTDTQYF. The CDR3 DNA sequence: TGTGCCATCAGTAACGGGGGGACAGATACGCAGTATTTT.

The J gene is TRBJ1-1, the V gene TRBV11-2, with D maybe TRBD1 (5 bases). The germline CDR1 and CDR2 sequences are SGHAT and FQNNGV. V lost 3 bases and J lost 2, with 7 bases in between. There are 13 residues in the CDR3. The CDR3 protein is CASSFDRNTEAFF. The CDR3 DNA is TGTGCCAGCAGCTTCGACAGAAACACTGAAGCTTTCTTT.

This chain joins TRBV30 and TRBJ2-5; TRBD1 might be the D (6 bases). The CDR3 has 13 residues. The germline V and J ends were trimmed by 3 bases and 5 bases, with 13 bases remaining between them. Germline V gene data show CDR1 as GTSNPN and CDR2 as SVGIG (reference sequence). The CDR3 protein is CAWRAQGWETQYF. In nucleotides, the CDR3 is TGTGCCTGGAGGGCACAGGGTTGGGAGACCCAGTACTTC.

The chain has TRBV4-1 and TRBJ2-5; D unclear. Per germline, CDR1 MGHRA and CDR2 YSYEKL. The CDR3 runs 16 residues. V was trimmed by 4 bases and J by 5 bases, leaving 20 bases between them. The CDR3 DNA reads TGCGCCAGCAGCCGAAACGCAGGTCCAGCGAAGGAGACCCAGTACTTC. Protein: CASSRNAGPAKETQYF.

On this clone itself: The same CDR3 also results from other DNA sequences found in this sample. The rearrangement uses TRBV27 and TRBJ1-1; 7 nucleotides agree with TRBD1. The CDR3 loop spans 14 amino acids. The V and J ends lost 1 base and 1 base, in that order; junction bases with no gene match: 0. Germline-derived CDR1 and CDR2 are MNHEY and SMNVEV (reference sequence). The CDR3 reads CASSLYRGNTEAFF. CDR3 nucleotides: TGTGCCAGCAGTTTATACAGGGGGAACACTGAAGCTTTCTTT.

This sequence joins TRBV27 and TRBJ1-1; the match to TRBD1 covers 11 bases. Unmatched junction bases numbered 17, after V lost 6 bases and J lost 11 bases. CDR1 and CDR2 (germline): MNHEY, SMNVEV (reference sequence). The CDR3 runs 16 residues. CDR3: CASRKKRTGGLLGAFF. CDR3 bases: TGTGCCAGCAGGAAAAAAAGGACAGGGGGCCTTCTTGGGGCTTTCTTT.

This clone was detected once. This chain links TRBV28 with TRBJ2-6, with a tentative D call TRBD2 (6 bases). Germline values: CDR1 MDHEN, CDR2 SYDVKM. Trimming took off 4 bases at V and 4 bases at J, with 14 bases between the two ends. This CDR3 has 16 amino acids. The CDR3 loop reads CASSSAGGGGANVLTF. As DNA, the CDR3 is TGTGCCAGCAGTTCTGCCGGGGGTGGAGGGGCCAACGTCCTGACTTTC.

This clone was seen only once. The gene calls are TRBV6-1 and TRBJ2-2; 7 nucleotides line up with TRBD1. Germline CDR1 reads MNHNS; CDR2 reads SASEGT. The CDR3 sequence is 15 residues long. After removal of 11 bases from V and 4 bases from J, the junction contained 13 bases not matched to a gene. CDR3 region: CAARIRGLRTGELFF. The CDR3, as DNA: TGTGCCGCCCGGATTAGGGGGCTGCGCACCGGGGAGCTGTTTTTT.

The rearrangement links TRBV30 to TRBJ1-5; 8 bases are a match to TRBD1. The CDR3 contains 12 residues. Germline loops: CDR1 GTSNPN, CDR2 SVGIG (reference sequence). V shed 5 bases and J 11 bases; nucleotides not matched to a gene: 8. The CDR3 reads CAWADRGMSQHF. In DNA form, the CDR3 reads TGTGCCTGGGCTGACAGGGGAATGTCCCAGCATTTT.

The chain has TRBV2 and TRBJ1-5; 10 bases are shared with TRBD1. This CDR3 has 15 residues. The V and J ends lost 6 bases and 4 bases, in that order; junction bases with no gene match: 6. Per germline, CDR1 SNHLY and CDR2 FYNNEI. The CDR3 DNA follows: TGTGCCAGCAGGTGGGACAGGGGACAGAATCAGCCCCAGCATTTT. Translated, it gives CASRWDRGQNQPQHF.

V and J are TRBV25-1 and TRBJ2-3, with 7 bases identical to TRBD1. Germline CDR1 reads MGHDK; CDR2 reads SYGVNS. The trim removed 4 bases at V and 6 bases at J, leaving 7 bases unmatched. The CDR3 is 14 amino acids. This CDR3 is CASSGHRGTDTQYF. Here the CDR3 DNA reads TGTGCCAGCAGTGGCCACAGGGGTACGGATACGCAGTATTTT.

The chain links TRBV7-8 to TRBJ2-7, with D possibly TRBD2 on 5 matching bases. Germline-derived CDR1 and CDR2 are SGHVS and FQNEAQ. Trimming shortened V by 1 base and J by 2 bases, and 9 bases separated the two germline ends. This CDR3 has 14 amino acids. In DNA form, the CDR3 reads TGTGCCAGCAGCTTAGGAGCTAGCACCTACGAGCAGTACTTC. Amino acids: CASSLGASTYEQYF.

This clone was detected once. J is TRBJ1-1 and V is TRBV6-5; D gene unclear. CDR3 length equals 13 residues. V lost 7 bases and J 4 bases, leaving 13 bases between the germline ends. From germline, CDR1 is MNHEY and CDR2 SVGAGI. As DNA, the CDR3 is TGTGCCAGCAATCGGGGAGAGGGCACTGAAGCTTTCTTT. Amino acid sequence: CASNRGEGTEAFF.

The chain uses TRBV4-1 and TRBJ2-1; 12 bases map to TRBD2. Looked up from germline, CDR1 is MGHRA and CDR2 is YSYEKL. This CDR3 region has 15 residues. The J segment lost 5 bases and the V segment lost 5 bases, leaving 4 bases of the junction unmatched. The chain's CDR3 is CASSSRTSGDNEQFF. DNA of the CDR3: TGCGCCAGCAGCAGCCGGACTAGCGGGGACAATGAGCAGTTCTTC.

This chain links TRBV18 with TRBJ2-5; no clear D. The V end lost 0 bases, the J end lost 2 bases, and 10 bases lay between the germline ends. From germline, CDR1 is KGHSH and CDR2 LQKENI. This CDR3 is 15 amino acids long. The CDR3 region has the DNA TGTGCCAGCTCACCACCGGCCGCAGCACAAGAGACCCAGTACTTC. As protein: CASSPPAAAQETQYF.

The genes are TRBV18 and TRBJ2-1; 10 positions match TRBD2. The CDR3 is 15 amino acids. V lost 3 bases, J lost 6 bases, and 5 bases stayed unmatched. Germline V gene sequence: CDR1 KGHSH, CDR2 LQKENI. The CDR3 here is CASSPLAGGFNEQFF. The CDR3 coding sequence is TGTGCCAGCTCACCGTTAGCGGGGGGCTTCAATGAGCAGTTCTTC.

The genes are TRBV30 and TRBJ1-1; D gene uncertain. Trimming shortened V by 3 bases and J by 1 base, and 9 bases separated the two germline ends. This CDR3 region has 13 residues. Germline V gene sequence: CDR1 GTSNPN, CDR2 SVGIG (reference sequence). The CDR3 here is CAWSSRGNTEAFF. The CDR3, as DNA: TGTGCCTGGAGCTCCCGGGGGAACACTGAAGCTTTCTTT.

The chain combines TRBV28 with TRBJ1-1, with a possible D match to TRBD1 (5 bases). CDR3 length: 14 residues. The germline V gene has CDR1 MDHEN and CDR2 SYDVKM. V lost 2 bases and J lost 0, with 7 bases in between. The CDR3 nucleotides are TGTGCCAGCAGTTTACCAGGGATGAACACTGAAGCTTTCTTT. It is translated as CASSLPGMNTEAFF. Full variable domain (remainder filled in from reference TRBV28 and TRBJ1-1): DVKVTQSSRYLVKRTGEKVFLECVQDMDHENMFWYRQDPGLGLRLIYFSYDVKMKEKGDIPEGYSVSREKKERFSLILESASTNQTSMYLCASSLPGMNTEAFFGQGTRLTVV.

The V call is TRBV7-3, the J call TRBJ2-5; D unresolved. The CDR3 loop spans 13 amino acids. Germline-derived CDR1 and CDR2 are SGHTA and FQGTGA. Trimming removed 5 bases from V and 5 bases from J, with 12 bases in between. CDR3 DNA: TGTGCCAGCAGCGCCCCGGGCCTTGAGACCCAGTACTTC. Translated, it gives CASSAPGLETQYF.